This TCR beta chain was recovered during a study of cytomegalovirus exposure and HLA in healthy donors. There are 15 residues in the CDR3. The trim removed 4 bases at V and 7 bases at J, leaving 8 bases unmatched. Germline V gives CDR1 MNHNY, CDR2 SVGAGI (reference sequence). PCR involved 60 Vbeta and 13 Jbeta primers. The protocol was immunoSEQ multiplex PCR, while the TCRdb copy is restricted to in-frame clones and leaves out a portion. Of approximately 110,000 clones in the sample, approximately 66% were seen once. This receptor was obtained from a man in his forties in good health and CMV-seropositive. The specimen was PBMCs. V gene TRBV6-6 combines with J gene TRBJ2-7, with 12 nucleotides matching TRBD1. CDR3 DNA: TGTGCCAGCAGTTCACCGGGACAGGGGGCCGGGGAGCAGTACTTC. Amino acids: CASSSPGQGAGEQYF.